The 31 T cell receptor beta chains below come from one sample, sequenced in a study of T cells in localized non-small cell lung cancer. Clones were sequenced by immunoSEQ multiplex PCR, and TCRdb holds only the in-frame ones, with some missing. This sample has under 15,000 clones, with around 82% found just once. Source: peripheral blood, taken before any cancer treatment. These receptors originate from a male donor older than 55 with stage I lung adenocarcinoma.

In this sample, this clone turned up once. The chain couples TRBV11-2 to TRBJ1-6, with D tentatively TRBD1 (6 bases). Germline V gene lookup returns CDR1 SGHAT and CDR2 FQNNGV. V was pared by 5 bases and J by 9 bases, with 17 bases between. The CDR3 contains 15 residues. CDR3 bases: TGTGCCAGCAGCCCCGAGGGGGGAGGGCGTTCACCCCTCCACTTT. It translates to CASSPEGGGRSPLHF.

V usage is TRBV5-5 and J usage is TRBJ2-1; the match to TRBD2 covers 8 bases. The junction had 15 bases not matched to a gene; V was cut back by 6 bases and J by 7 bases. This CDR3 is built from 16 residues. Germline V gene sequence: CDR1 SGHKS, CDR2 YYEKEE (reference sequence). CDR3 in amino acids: CASISSAGGGKNEQFF. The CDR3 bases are TGTGCCAGCATCTCCTCGGCGGGGGGCGGAAAGAATGAGCAGTTCTTC. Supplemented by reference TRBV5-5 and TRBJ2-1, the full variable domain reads DAGVTQSPTHLIKTRGQQVTLRCSPISGHKSVSWYQQVLGQGPQFIFQYYEKEERGRGNFPDRFSARQFPNYSSELNVNALLLGDSALYLCASISSAGGGKNEQFFGPGTRLTVL.

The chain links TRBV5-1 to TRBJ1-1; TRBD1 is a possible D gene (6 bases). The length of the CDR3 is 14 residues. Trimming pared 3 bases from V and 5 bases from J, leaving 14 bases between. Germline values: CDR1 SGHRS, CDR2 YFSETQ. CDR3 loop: CASSSPTGNTEAFF. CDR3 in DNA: TGCGCCAGCAGCTCACCAACAGGGAATACTGAAGCTTTCTTT.

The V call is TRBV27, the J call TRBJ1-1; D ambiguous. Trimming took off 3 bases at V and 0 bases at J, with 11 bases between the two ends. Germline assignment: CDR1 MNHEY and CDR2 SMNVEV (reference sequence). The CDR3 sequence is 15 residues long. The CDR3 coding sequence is TGTGCCAGCAGTTTCCTTAGGCTCATGAACACTGAAGCTTTCTTT. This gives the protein CASSFLRLMNTEAFF.

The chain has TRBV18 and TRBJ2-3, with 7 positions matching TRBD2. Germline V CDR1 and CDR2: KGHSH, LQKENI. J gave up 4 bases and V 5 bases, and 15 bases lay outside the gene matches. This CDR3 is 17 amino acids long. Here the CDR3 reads CASSSRPGLDRPDTQYF. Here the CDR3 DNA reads TGTGCCAGCTCATCTCGGCCAGGACTAGACCGCCCAGATACGCAGTATTTT.

The CDR3 DNA sequence: TGTGCCAGTAGGGGACAGGTGAACACTGAAGCTTTCTTT. It specifies CASRGQVNTEAFF. V gene TRBV19 combines with J gene TRBJ1-1; TRBD1 aligns across 8 bases. With V trimmed by 6 bases and J by 0 bases, 0 bases remained unmatched. The germline V gene has CDR1 LNHDA and CDR2 SQIVND (reference sequence). The CDR3 consists of 13 residues.

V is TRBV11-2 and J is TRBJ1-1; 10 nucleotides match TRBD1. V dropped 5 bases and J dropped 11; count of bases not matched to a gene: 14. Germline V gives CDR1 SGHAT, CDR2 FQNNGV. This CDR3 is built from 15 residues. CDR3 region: CASSLTFDRGLEAFF. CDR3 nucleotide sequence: TGTGCCAGCAGCCTTACCTTCGACAGGGGGCTTGAGGCTTTCTTT.

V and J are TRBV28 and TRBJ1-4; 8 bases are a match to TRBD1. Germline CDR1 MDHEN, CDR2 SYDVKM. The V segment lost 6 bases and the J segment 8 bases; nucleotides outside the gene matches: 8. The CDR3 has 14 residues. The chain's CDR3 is CASRLGGQAEKLFF. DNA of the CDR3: TGTGCCAGCAGGCTGGGGGGACAGGCCGAAAAACTGTTTTTT.

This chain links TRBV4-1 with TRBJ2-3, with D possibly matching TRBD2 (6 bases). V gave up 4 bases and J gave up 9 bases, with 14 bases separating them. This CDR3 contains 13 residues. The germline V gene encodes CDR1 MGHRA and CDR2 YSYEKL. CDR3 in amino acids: CASSPPAGPTQYF. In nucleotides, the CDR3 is TGCGCCAGCAGCCCCCCCGCGGGACCCACGCAGTATTTT.

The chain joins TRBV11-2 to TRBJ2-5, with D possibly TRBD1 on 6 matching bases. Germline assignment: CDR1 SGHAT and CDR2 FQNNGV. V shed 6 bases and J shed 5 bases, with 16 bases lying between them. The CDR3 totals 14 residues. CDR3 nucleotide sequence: TGTGCCAGCAGTTTGGACAGTCGAGGGGAGACCCAGTACTTC. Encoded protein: CASSLDSRGETQYF. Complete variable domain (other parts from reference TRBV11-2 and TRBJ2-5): EAGVAQSPRYKIIEKRQSVAFWCNPISGHATLYWYQQILGQGPKLLIQFQNNGVVDDSQLPKDRFSAERLKGVDSTLKIQPAKLEDSAVYLCASSLDSRGETQYFGPGTRLLVL.

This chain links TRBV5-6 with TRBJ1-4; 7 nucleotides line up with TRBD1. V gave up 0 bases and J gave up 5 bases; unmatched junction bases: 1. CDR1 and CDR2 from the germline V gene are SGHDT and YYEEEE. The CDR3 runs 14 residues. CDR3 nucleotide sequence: TGTGCCAGCAGCTTGGAGGGGGCGAATGAAAAACTGTTTTTT. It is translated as CASSLEGANEKLFF.

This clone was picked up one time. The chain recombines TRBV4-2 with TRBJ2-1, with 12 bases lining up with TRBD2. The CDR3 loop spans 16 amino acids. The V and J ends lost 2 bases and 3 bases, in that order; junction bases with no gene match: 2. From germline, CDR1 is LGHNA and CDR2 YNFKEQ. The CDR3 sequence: CASSQTSGRIYNEQFF. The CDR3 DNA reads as TGTGCCAGCAGCCAAACTAGCGGGAGGATCTACAATGAGCAGTTCTTC.

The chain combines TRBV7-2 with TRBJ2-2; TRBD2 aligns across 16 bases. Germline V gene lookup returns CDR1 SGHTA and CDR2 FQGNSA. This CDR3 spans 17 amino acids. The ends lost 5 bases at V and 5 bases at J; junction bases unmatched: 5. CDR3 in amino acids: CASSPGGLAGGTGELFF. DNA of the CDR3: TGTGCCAGCAGCCCCGGGGGACTAGCGGGAGGGACCGGGGAGCTGTTTTTT.

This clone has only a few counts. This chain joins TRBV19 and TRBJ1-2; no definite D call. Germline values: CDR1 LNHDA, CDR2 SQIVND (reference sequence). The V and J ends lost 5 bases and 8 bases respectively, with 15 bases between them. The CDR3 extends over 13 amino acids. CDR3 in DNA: TGTGCCAGTAGTGTCACCCAAAGGGTCGGCTACACCTTC. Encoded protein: CASSVTQRVGYTF.

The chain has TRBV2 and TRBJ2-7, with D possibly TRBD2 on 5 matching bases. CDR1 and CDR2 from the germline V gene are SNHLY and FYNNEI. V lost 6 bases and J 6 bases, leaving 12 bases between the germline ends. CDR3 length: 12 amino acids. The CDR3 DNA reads TGTGCCAGCAGAACTGGGAGATCCGAGCAGTACTTC. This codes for CASRTGRSEQYF.

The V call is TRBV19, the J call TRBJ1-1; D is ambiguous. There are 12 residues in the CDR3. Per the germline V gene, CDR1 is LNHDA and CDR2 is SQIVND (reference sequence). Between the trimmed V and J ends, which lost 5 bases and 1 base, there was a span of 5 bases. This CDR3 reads CASSFKNTEAFF. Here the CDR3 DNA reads TGTGCCAGTAGTTTTAAGAACACTGAAGCTTTCTTT.

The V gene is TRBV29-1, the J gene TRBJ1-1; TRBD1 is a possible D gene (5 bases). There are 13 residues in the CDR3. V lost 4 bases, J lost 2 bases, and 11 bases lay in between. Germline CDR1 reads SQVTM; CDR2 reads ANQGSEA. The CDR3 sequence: CSVGGSLNTEAFF. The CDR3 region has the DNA TGCAGCGTTGGGGGCAGTCTCAACACTGAAGCTTTCTTT. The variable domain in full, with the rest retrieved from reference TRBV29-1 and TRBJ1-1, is SAVISQKPSRDICQRGTSLTIQCQVDSQVTMMFWYRQQPGQSLTLIATANQGSEATYESGFVIDKFPISRPNLTFSTLTVSNMSPEDSSIYLCSVGGSLNTEAFFGQGTRLTVV.

CDR3 region: CASSLGAGGYEQYF. The CDR3 DNA follows: TGCGCCAGCAGCTTGGGAGCGGGAGGTTACGAGCAGTACTTC. V and J are TRBV5-1 and TRBJ2-7; 9 bases agree with TRBD2. With V trimmed by 0 bases and J by 4 bases, 2 bases remained unmatched. This CDR3 spans 14 amino acids. Germline values: CDR1 SGHRS, CDR2 YFSETQ.

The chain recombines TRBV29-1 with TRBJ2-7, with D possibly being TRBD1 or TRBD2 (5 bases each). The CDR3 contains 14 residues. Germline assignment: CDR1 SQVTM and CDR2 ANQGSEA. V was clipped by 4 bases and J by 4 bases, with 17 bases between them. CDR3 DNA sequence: TGCAGCGTTGTGTCACACTTGGGGGTTTACGAGCAGTACTTC. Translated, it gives CSVVSHLGVYEQYF.

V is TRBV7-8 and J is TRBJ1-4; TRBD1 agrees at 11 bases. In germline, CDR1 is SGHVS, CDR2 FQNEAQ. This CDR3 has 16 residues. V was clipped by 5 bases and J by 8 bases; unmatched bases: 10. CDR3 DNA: TGTGCCAGCAGCAGAACTTGGACAGGGGGCCGAGAAAAACTGTTTTTT. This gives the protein CASSRTWTGGREKLFF.

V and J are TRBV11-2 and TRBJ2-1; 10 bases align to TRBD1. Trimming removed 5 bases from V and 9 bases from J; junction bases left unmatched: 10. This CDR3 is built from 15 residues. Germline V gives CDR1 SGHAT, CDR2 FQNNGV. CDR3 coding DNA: TGTGCCAGCAGCCCTCGAATCCGGGACAGGGGTGAGCAGTTCTTC. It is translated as CASSPRIRDRGEQFF.

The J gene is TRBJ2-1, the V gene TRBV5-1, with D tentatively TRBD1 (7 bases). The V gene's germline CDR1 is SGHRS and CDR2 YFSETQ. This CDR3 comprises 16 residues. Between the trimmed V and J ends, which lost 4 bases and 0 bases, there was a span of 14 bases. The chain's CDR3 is CASSLQGRPSYNEQFF. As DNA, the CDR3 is TGCGCCAGCAGCCTACAGGGGAGGCCCTCCTACAATGAGCAGTTCTTC. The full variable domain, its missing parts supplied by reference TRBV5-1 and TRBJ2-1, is KAGVTQTPRYLIKTRGQQVTLSCSPISGHRSVSWYQQTPGQGLQFLFEYFSETQRNKGNFPGRFSGRQFSNSRSEMNVSTLELGDSALYLCASSLQGRPSYNEQFFGPGTRLTVL.

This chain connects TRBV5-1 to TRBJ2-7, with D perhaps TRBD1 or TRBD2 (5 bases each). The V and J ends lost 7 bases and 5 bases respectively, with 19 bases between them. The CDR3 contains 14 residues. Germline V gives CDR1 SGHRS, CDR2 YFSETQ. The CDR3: CASGDLGPFNEQYF. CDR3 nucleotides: TGCGCCAGCGGGGACCTGGGCCCCTTCAACGAGCAGTACTTC.

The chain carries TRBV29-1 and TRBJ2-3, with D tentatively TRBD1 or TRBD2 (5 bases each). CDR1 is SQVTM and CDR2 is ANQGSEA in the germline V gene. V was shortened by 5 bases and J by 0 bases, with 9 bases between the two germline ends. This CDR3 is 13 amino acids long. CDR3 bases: TGCAGCGTTCGGGGCGGGAGCACAGATACGCAGTATTTT. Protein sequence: CSVRGGSTDTQYF.

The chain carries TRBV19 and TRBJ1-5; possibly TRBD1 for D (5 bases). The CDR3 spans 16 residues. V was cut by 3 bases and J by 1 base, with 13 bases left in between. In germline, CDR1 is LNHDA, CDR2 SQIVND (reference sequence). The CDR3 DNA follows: TGTGCCAGTAGTATTTTAAGGGGAAGGAGCAATCAGCCCCAGCATTTT. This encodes CASSILRGRSNQPQHF.

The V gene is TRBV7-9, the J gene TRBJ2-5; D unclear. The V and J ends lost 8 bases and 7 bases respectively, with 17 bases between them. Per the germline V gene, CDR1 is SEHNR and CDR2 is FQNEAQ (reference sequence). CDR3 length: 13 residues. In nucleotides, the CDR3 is TGTGCCAGCCTACCTATAGATAAGGGGACCCAGTACTTC. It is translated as CASLPIDKGTQYF.

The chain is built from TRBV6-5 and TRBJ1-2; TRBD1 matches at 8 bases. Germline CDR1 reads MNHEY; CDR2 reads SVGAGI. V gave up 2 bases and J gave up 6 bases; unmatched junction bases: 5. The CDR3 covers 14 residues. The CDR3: CASSYEGRGHGYTF. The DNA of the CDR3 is TGTGCCAGCAGTTACGAGGGCAGGGGGCATGGCTACACCTTC.

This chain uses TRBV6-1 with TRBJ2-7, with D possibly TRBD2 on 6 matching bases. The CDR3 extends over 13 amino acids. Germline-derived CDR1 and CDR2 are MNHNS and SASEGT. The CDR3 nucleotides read TGTGCTAGCGAAGGGGAGACTAGCTACGAGCAGTACTTC. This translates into CASEGETSYEQYF.

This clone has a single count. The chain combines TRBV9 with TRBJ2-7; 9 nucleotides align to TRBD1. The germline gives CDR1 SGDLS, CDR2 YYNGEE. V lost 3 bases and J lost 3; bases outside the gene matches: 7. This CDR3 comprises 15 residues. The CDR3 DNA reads TGTGCCAGCAGCGCGGGACAGGGCCCGTACTACGAGCAGTACTTC. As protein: CASSAGQGPYYEQYF.

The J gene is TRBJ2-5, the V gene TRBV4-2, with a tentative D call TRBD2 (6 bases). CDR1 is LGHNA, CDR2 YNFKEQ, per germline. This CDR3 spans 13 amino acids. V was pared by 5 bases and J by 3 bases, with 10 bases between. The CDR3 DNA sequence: TGTGCCAGCAGCGGAGAGCGGGAAGAGACCCAGTACTTC. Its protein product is CASSGEREETQYF.

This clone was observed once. Here the CDR3 DNA reads TGCGCCAGCAGCTCTCTTTTCCGGGGAGCGGACACCGGGGAGCTGTTTTTT. It specifies CASSSLFRGADTGELFF. The gene calls are TRBV5-1 and TRBJ2-2; possible D gene TRBD2, 5 bases. The CDR3 extends over 17 amino acids. With 3 bases removed from V and 3 bases from J, the gap between germline ends came to 18 bases. Per the germline V gene, CDR1 is SGHRS and CDR2 is YFSETQ.